This TCR beta chain was recovered during a study of control samples from healthy donors and cancer patients. CDR3 size: 15 residues. The germline V gene has CDR1 SGHDT and CDR2 YYEEEE. Trimming cost V 4 bases and J 4 bases; bases outside gene matches: 7. The assay was immunoSEQ multiplex PCR, and TCRdb's table has in-frame clones only and misses some. Among 120,000 or so clones listed, approximately 92% were seen once. The receptor was derived from a man of 80 years or more with head and neck cancer. The sample comprised PBMCs. The V call is TRBV5-6, the J call TRBJ2-3; TRBD2 agrees at 9 bases. The CDR3 reads CASSHGTSLADTQYF. The CDR3 nucleotides are TGTGCCAGCAGCCACGGGACTAGCCTTGCAGATACGCAGTATTTT.